This TCR beta chain was captured by sequencing in a study of shared clonotypes between healthy human individuals. Regarding the study as a whole: The four-donor shared clonotypes exceeded non-shared clonotypes in generation probability, with non-shared ones scoring lower.

The CD8 memory fraction combined CD45RO+ cells with TemRA cells (CCR7-negative CD45RA+). CDR3 length: 16 residues. CDR1 and CDR2 from the germline V gene are SGHVS and FNYEAQ. V was clipped by 4 bases and J by 10 bases; unmatched bases: 15. Remarks on this clone: Its cognate antigen is unknown.

Genomic DNA from each subset was divided evenly over several immunoSEQ plates. TCRdb keeps only in-frame clones here, not all; method: immunoSEQ multiplex PCR. The sample holds roughly 410,000 clones, roughly 96% seen once. The V gene is TRBV7-6, the J gene TRBJ2-1; 8 bases line up with TRBD1. The sample comprised memory CD8+ T cells sorted from blood. As to subset: CD45RO+ cells pooled with CCR7-negative TemRA cells. The clonotype was recovered from a young man in good health. CDR3: CASSSRLPRTGNEQFF. The CDR3 coding sequence is TGTGCCAGCAGCTCCAGATTACCCAGGACAGGGAACGAGCAGTTCTTC.